The next 15 T cell receptor beta chains were all read from a single sample in a study of blood T cells in healthy people across ages. A second PCR of about 7 to 12 cycles used a sample-barcoded 5' primer and a J-beta primer mix. A single record per CDR3 protein comes from TCRdb applying MiXCR to the 5' RACE reads. The sample shows around 1.5 million distinct CDR3 sequences, around 35% of them seen only once. Sequencing input: blood. These receptors were taken from a woman aged 25 to 39 in good health.

This clonotype was found once. V is TRBV4-3 and J is TRBJ2-1; 15 nucleotides align to TRBD2. CDR1 LGHNA and CDR2 YSLEER come from the germline V gene. V gave up 3 bases and J gave up 2 bases; unmatched junction bases: 5. The CDR3 is made up of 18 amino acids. The CDR3 DNA is TGCGCCAGCAGCCAGGCGGGACTAGCGGGAGGTACCTACAATGAGCAGTTCTTC. It codes for CASSQAGLAGGTYNEQFF.

V and J are TRBV9 and TRBJ2-7; D not resolved. The CDR3 contains 15 residues. CDR1 is SGDLS and CDR2 is YYNGEE in the germline V gene. V was shortened by 0 bases and J by 3 bases, with 13 bases between the two germline ends. The CDR3 sequence is CASSVGTSSHYEQYF. Written as DNA, the CDR3 is TGTGCCAGCAGCGTAGGAACCAGTTCACACTACGAGCAGTACTTC.

This clonotype was observed a few times. The rearrangement uses TRBV20-1 and TRBJ2-7, with 9 bases lining up with TRBD1. Trimming took 8 bases from V and 1 from J; bases not matched to a gene: 3. The germline V gene encodes CDR1 DFQATT and CDR2 SNEGSKA (reference sequence). The CDR3 has 12 residues. The CDR3: CSTGQGSYEQYF. In DNA, the CDR3 is TGCAGTACAGGACAGGGGTCCTACGAGCAGTACTTC.

The sample holds many counts of this clonotype. This chain uses TRBV29-1 with TRBJ1-2; 10 bases fit TRBD1. CDR1 SQVTM and CDR2 ANQGSEA come from the germline V gene. The V segment lost 7 bases and the J segment 5 bases; nucleotides outside the gene matches: 4. The CDR3 runs 12 residues. As DNA, the CDR3 is TGCAGCGCAAAGGGACAGGGGTATGGCTACACCTTC. Its translation: CSAKGQGYGYTF.

This clonotype was seen more than once but under ten times. The V and J genes are TRBV27 and TRBJ2-7; unclear D gene. CDR1 and CDR2 (germline): MNHEY, SMNVEV (reference sequence). V was shortened by 6 bases and J by 4 bases, with 7 bases between the two germline ends. The CDR3 has 11 amino acids. CDR3 nucleotide sequence: TGTGCCAGCAGACGGTGGTACGAGCAGTACTTC. Its protein is CASRRWYEQYF.

In this sample, this clonotype turned up a few times. The chain carries TRBV5-6 and TRBJ2-3, with D unclear. Germline V gene lookup returns CDR1 SGHDT and CDR2 YYEEEE. Trimming stripped 0 bases from V and 0 bases from J, with 11 bases between. The CDR3 length is 16 residues. CDR3 sequence reads: CASSLGVSSSTDTQYF. Written as DNA, the CDR3 is TGTGCCAGCAGCTTGGGGGTCTCTTCTAGCACAGATACGCAGTATTTT.

This clonotype was seen more than once but under ten times. The chain is built from TRBV12-3 or TRBV12-4 and TRBJ2-2; D is unresolved. The V and J ends lost 8 bases and 5 bases respectively, with 12 bases between them. CDR3 length equals 13 residues. The CDR3 nucleotides are TGTGCCAGCGGAGCAGAACCAACCGGGGAGCTGTTTTTT. Translation gives CASGAEPTGELFF.

The chain combines TRBV12-3 or TRBV12-4 with TRBJ2-1; 7 bases align to TRBD2. The CDR3 covers 19 residues. J lost 13 bases, V lost 1 base, and 25 bases had no gene match. CDR3 amino acids: CASSLDPGAGEVSRETQFF. The CDR3 bases are TGTGCCAGCAGTTTAGACCCTGGTGCGGGAGAGGTATCGAGAGAGACCCAGTTCTTC.

This chain links TRBV20-1 with TRBJ2-5, with TRBD2 matching over 12 bases. With V trimmed by 3 bases and J by 3 bases, 8 bases remained unmatched. The CDR3 runs 16 residues. Germline CDR1 is DFQATT and CDR2 is SNEGSKA (reference sequence). The CDR3 nucleotides are TGCAGTGCTAGCCCCTCACTAGCGGGGGGAAAAGAGACCCAGTACTTC. Amino acids: CSASPSLAGGKETQYF.

The chain employs TRBV20-1 and TRBJ2-7; no clear D gene. The CDR3 loop spans 11 amino acids. Trimming shortened V by 8 bases and J by 0 bases, and 8 bases separated the two germline ends. The germline V gene encodes CDR1 DFQATT and CDR2 SNEGSKA (reference sequence). CDR3 DNA sequence: TGCAGTCTACGCAACTCCTACGAGCAGTACTTC. Residues: CSLRNSYEQYF.

CDR3 nucleotides: TGTGCCAGCAGTTATCTACAGACAAGATACAATGAGCAGTTCTTC. Translation: CASSYLQTRYNEQFF. The chain combines TRBV6-2 or TRBV6-3 with TRBJ2-1; no clear D. Trimming cost V 3 bases and J 4 bases, with 13 bases left between them. CDR1 is MNHEY and CDR2 is SVGEGT in the germline V gene. The CDR3 totals 15 residues.

CDR3 region: CASSPASFLGNEQFF. The CDR3 bases are TGTGCCAGCAGCCCGGCCAGTTTCCTGGGGAACGAGCAGTTCTTC. The rearrangement uses TRBV7-6 and TRBJ2-1, with no clear D. V was trimmed by 5 bases and J by 10 bases, leaving 21 bases between them. The CDR3 contains 15 residues. Germline CDR1 and CDR2: SGHVS and FNYEAQ.

This chain uses TRBV7-9 with TRBJ2-3; a possible D gene is TRBD2 (5 bases). V was pared by 4 bases and J by 2 bases, with 10 bases between. The CDR3 loop spans 14 amino acids. Germline lookup yields CDR1 SEHNR and CDR2 FQNEAQ (reference sequence). The CDR3 sequence: CASSSTGFTDTQYF. CDR3 bases: TGTGCCAGCAGCTCCACGGGGTTCACAGATACGCAGTATTTT. The entire variable domain, with the rest obtained from reference TRBV7-9 and TRBJ2-3, is as follows: DTGVSQNPRHKITKRGQNVTFRCDPISEHNRLYWYRQTLGQGPEFLTYFQNEAQLEKSRLLSDRFSAERPKGSFSTLEIQRTEQGDSAMYLCASSSTGFTDTQYFGPGTRLTVL.

This clonotype was detected a few times. The rearrangement uses TRBV2 and TRBJ2-6, with TRBD1 matching 9 bases. The CDR3 loop spans 19 amino acids. Germline V gene lookup returns CDR1 SNHLY and CDR2 FYNNEI. Trimming removed 6 bases from V and 0 bases from J; junction bases left unmatched: 12. For the CDR3, the DNA is TGTGCCAGCAGAGTCCCGGGACAGGGCCCGAGCTCTGGGGCCAACGTCCTGACTTTC. Translated, it gives CASRVPGQGPSSGANVLTF.

The rearrangement links TRBV28 to TRBJ1-1, with unresolved D. CDR3 size: 12 residues. Deletions cut 3 bases from V and 8 bases from J, with 10 bases between. CDR1 and CDR2 from the germline V gene are MDHEN and SYDVKM. CDR3 amino acids: CASSLVGKEAFF. The CDR3 DNA follows: TGTGCCAGCAGTTTGGTAGGGAAGGAAGCTTTCTTT.